The rows below give T cell receptor beta chains drawn from one sample of a study of radiotherapy plus CTLA-4 blockade in lung cancer. Sequencing was performed with immunoSEQ multiplex PCR; in TCRdb, only in-frame clones are kept and a portion is missing. Of 30,000 to 40,000 clones in the sample, more than 80% were seen once. The sample in question was peripheral blood, obtained from a patient treated with radiotherapy plus ipilimumab. These receptors all stem from a human donor with non-small cell lung cancer who had stable disease on radiotherapy plus ipilimumab. Each CDR3 is given with its conserved first and last residue. The order of the fields is J gene, clone size, V gene, D gene, CDR3 DNA, CDR3 protein. The D gene is left open where the match is weak. Size values are once, few and many counts, or a class for expanded clones, and some rows have none.

>TRBJ2-2|NA|TRBV27|NA
TGTGCCAGCAGCAGAACAGGGTACACCGGGGAGCTGTTTTTT
CASSRTGYTGELFF
>TRBJ2-5|NA|TRBV19|TRBD2
TGTGCCAGTAGTTCCCGACTGACTAGCGGGAGAGGCGAGACCCAGTACTTC
CASSSRLTSGRGETQYF
>TRBJ2-7|NA|TRBV9|NA
TGTGCCAGCAGCCCTCTAGCGGGGGACAGGGCTTCCTACGAGCAGTACTTC
CASSPLAGDRASYEQYF
>TRBJ2-2|NA|TRBV5-1|TRBD2
TGCGCCAGCAGCGTGGGACTAGCGCTCCTCGGCCTCACCGGGGAGCTGTTTTTT
CASSVGLALLGLTGELFF
>TRBJ2-7|NA|TRBV7-6|NA
TGTGCCAGCAGCTTCGGACAGTTCTCCTACGAGCAGTACTTC
CASSFGQFSYEQYF
>TRBJ1-4|NA|TRBV19|TRBD1
TGTGCCAGTAAGCCCCCGCGACAGGGGAATTCCGAGAAACTGTTTTTT
CASKPPRQGNSEKLFF
>TRBJ2-5|once|TRBV11-3|TRBD1
TGTGCCAGCAGCTTAGAAGGACAGGCCCAAGAGACCCAGTACTTC
CASSLEGQAQETQYF
>TRBJ2-3|NA|TRBV18|TRBD2
TGTGCCAGCTCACCTGGACTAGCGGGGGGTCCAGATACGCAGTATTTT
CASSPGLAGGPDTQYF
>TRBJ2-7|NA|TRBV19|NA
TGTGCCAGTAGTATAAGAGGAAGGAGGGTCCACGAGCAGTACTTC
CASSIRGRRVHEQYF
>TRBJ1-5|NA|TRBV25-1|NA
TGTGCCAGCAGTGAATCCGGCAGGTATGGAGGTCAGCCCCAGCATTTT
CASSESGRYGGQPQHF
>TRBJ2-2|NA|TRBV4-3|NA
TGCGCCAGCAGCCAAACCAGGGTTCCCCCGGGCACCGGGGAGCTGTTTTTT
CASSQTRVPPGTGELFF
>TRBJ2-7|NA|TRBV9|NA
TGTGCCAGCAGCGTAGCGGTGGGGAGCTCCTACGAGCAGTACTTC
CASSVAVGSSYEQYF
>TRBJ1-5|NA|TRBV19|NA
TGTGCCAGTAGTAAGGGACGGGGGCAGCCCCAGCATTTT
CASSKGRGQPQHF
>TRBJ2-5|NA|TRBV28|NA
TGTGCCAGCAGTTCCACTTTCGAAACGAGGCCGCTGTACCAAGAGACCCAGTACTTC
CASSSTFETRPLYQETQYF
>TRBJ1-1|once|TRBV5-6|TRBD1
TGTGCCAGCAGCTACACAGGGGGCGGTTCAAGTTGGACTGAAGCTTTCTTT
CASSYTGGGSSWTEAFF
>TRBJ1-3|NA|TRBV2|TRBD1
TGTGCCAGCCGACAGGGGGAGGGAAACACCATATATTTT
CASRQGEGNTIYF
>TRBJ1-5|NA|TRBV7-8|NA
TGTGCCAGCAGTCTAGGACAGAACAATCAGCCCCAGCATTTT
CASSLGQNNQPQHF
>TRBJ2-5|NA|TRBV19|TRBD1
TGTGCCAGTAGTAGGGACAGGGAGGAGACCCAGTACTTC
CASSRDREETQYF
>TRBJ2-7|NA|TRBV4-1|TRBD2
TGCGCCAGCAGCCGAGGTGGGAGGGATAACGAGCAGTACTTC
CASSRGGRDNEQYF
>TRBJ1-2|NA|TRBV5-6|NA
TGTGCCAGCAGCTTGCAGGATAACTATGGCTACACCTTC
CASSLQDNYGYTF
>TRBJ2-3|NA|TRBV27|NA
TGTGCCAGGACTAGATCAGATACGCAGTATTTT
CARTRSDTQYF
>TRBJ2-1|once|TRBV2|NA
TGTGCCAGCATGCTAGACGATTACAATGAGCAGTTCTTC
CASMLDDYNEQFF
>TRBJ2-5|few|TRBV5-4|TRBD2
TGTGCCAGCAGCCAAGATCGGGAGGGCCAAGAGACCCAGTACTTC
CASSQDREGQETQYF
>TRBJ1-6|NA|TRBV30|NA
TGTGCGGGGAGACGCGGGAGCTCCTATAATTCACCCCTCCACTTT
CAGRRGSSYNSPLHF